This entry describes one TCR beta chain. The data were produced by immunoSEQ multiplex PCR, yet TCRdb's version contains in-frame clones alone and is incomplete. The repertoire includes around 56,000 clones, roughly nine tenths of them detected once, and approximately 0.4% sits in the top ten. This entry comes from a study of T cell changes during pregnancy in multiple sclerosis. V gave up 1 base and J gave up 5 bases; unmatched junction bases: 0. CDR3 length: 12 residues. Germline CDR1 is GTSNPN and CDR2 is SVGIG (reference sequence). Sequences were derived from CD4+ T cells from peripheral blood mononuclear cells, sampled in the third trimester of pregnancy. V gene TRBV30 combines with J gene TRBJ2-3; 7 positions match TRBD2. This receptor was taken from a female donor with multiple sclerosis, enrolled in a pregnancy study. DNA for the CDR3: TGTGCCTGGAGTGGGGGGGGAGATACGCAGTATTTT. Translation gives CAWSGGGDTQYF.